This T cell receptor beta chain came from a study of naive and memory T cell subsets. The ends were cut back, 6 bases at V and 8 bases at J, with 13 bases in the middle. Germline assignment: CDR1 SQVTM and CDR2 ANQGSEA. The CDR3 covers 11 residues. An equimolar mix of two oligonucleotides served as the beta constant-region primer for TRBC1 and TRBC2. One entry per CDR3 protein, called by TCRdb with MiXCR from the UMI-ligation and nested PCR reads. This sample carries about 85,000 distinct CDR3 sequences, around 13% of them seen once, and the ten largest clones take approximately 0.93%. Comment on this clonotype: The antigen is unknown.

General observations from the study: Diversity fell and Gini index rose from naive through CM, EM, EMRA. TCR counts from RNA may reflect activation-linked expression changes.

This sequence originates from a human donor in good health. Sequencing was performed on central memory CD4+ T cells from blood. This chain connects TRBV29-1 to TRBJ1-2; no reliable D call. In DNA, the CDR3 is TGCAGCGTCGGAACCAGCCGAGGCTACACCTTC. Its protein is CSVGTSRGYTF.